This T cell receptor (beta chain) came from a study of blood T cell repertoires in COVID-19. About the research overall: The origin of the acute and convalescent COVID-19 samples was the United States, Italy and Spain. The analysed material was cDNA or gDNA that came from T cells, B-cell-depleted T cells, or PBMCs.

In the authors' methods: Amplification from reference gene primers served as the basis for estimated nucleated cell counts. The method was immunoSEQ multiplex PCR; TCRdb's version includes in-frame clones alone and lacks a portion of them. Clone size and the V and J calls come from that table; the DNA yielded D and trimming. Of 120,000 or so clones listed, 70% to 80% are singletons. Trimming took off 3 bases at V and 3 bases at J, with 8 bases between the two ends. CDR1 and CDR2 from the germline V gene are SQVTM and ANQGSEA. CDR3 length: 12 amino acids. This TCR derives from a human donor in a cohort sampled during active COVID-19. The V call is TRBV29-1, the J call TRBJ1-2; maybe TRBD1 (5 bases). The sequenced material came from peripheral blood. CDR3 nucleotides: TGCAGCGTTGAGGTCAGGGACTATGGCTACACCTTC. Translation gives CSVEVRDYGYTF.